One sample yielded the 7 T cell receptor beta chains listed below, sequenced in a study of shared clonotypes between healthy human individuals. Assay used: immunoSEQ multiplex PCR; TCRdb lists only in-frame clones, some missing. The top ten hold more than 0.95% of the sample, which has some 2 million clones, just under 95% seen once. Naive CD8 cells lacked CD45RO, underwent positive selection for CCR7 and left out terminally differentiated effector memory CD45RA+ cells. The sample consisted of naive CD8+ T cells sorted from blood. Receptors originate from a man aged 18 to 30 in good health.

Here the CDR3 DNA reads TGCGCCAGCACCGGCAGCGGGATCCCCGAGCAGTACTTC. Translated, it gives CASTGSGIPEQYF. This chain joins TRBV10-2 and TRBJ2-7; 7 positions agree with TRBD2. Trimming took 7 bases from V and 6 from J; bases not matched to a gene: 9. Germline V gene lookup returns CDR1 WSHSY and CDR2 SAAADI. The CDR3 runs 13 residues.

The chain is built from TRBV28 and TRBJ1-2; D might be TRBD1 (6 bases). There are 14 residues in the CDR3. Germline assignment: CDR1 MDHEN and CDR2 SYDVKM. The V end was cut by 6 bases, the J end by 8 bases, with 19 bases between. CDR3 amino acids: CASRPTGSPPGYTF. In DNA, the CDR3 is TGTGCCAGCAGACCGACAGGATCACCTCCGGGCTACACCTTC.

The chain recombines TRBV7-8 with TRBJ2-7, with 7 bases fitting TRBD1. V shed 3 bases and J 7 bases; nucleotides not matched to a gene: 6. CDR1 is SGHVS and CDR2 is FQNEAQ in the germline V gene. The CDR3 consists of 13 residues. The CDR3 DNA sequence: TGTGCCAGCAGCTTTACAGGGGCCGGGGAGCAGTACTTC. Translated: CASSFTGAGEQYF.

The chain couples TRBV7-9 to TRBJ1-2; the D is unclear. Trimming took off 3 bases at V and 8 bases at J, with 13 bases between the two ends. This CDR3 is 13 amino acids long. The V gene's germline CDR1 is SEHNR and CDR2 FQNEAQ (reference sequence). CDR3 region: CASSFEAPRGYTF. The DNA of the CDR3 is TGTGCCAGCAGCTTCGAGGCCCCCCGGGGCTACACCTTC.

The V call is TRBV30, the J call TRBJ2-7; 9 nucleotides align to TRBD2. Per the germline V gene, CDR1 is GTSNPN and CDR2 is SVGIG (reference sequence). The CDR3 extends over 14 amino acids. V gave up 5 bases and J gave up 1 base; unmatched junction bases: 6. This CDR3 reads CAWGLAGGSYEQYF. The DNA for the CDR3 is TGTGCCTGGGGATTGGCGGGAGGGTCCTACGAGCAGTACTTC. The full variable domain, in which reference TRBV30 and TRBJ2-7 provide the parts outside the CDR3, is SQTIHQWPATLVQPVGSPLSLECTVEGTSNPNLYWYRQAAGRGLQLLFYSVGIGQISSEVPQNLSASRPQDRQFILSSKKLLLSDSGFYLCAWGLAGGSYEQYFGPGTRLTVT.

This chain links TRBV7-9 with TRBJ2-5, with 11 bases fitting TRBD1. This CDR3 contains 16 residues. Germline V gene sequence: CDR1 SEHNR, CDR2 FQNEAQ (reference sequence). V shed 5 bases and J 3 bases; nucleotides not matched to a gene: 8. DNA for the CDR3: TGTGCCAGCAGCCCGGGGACAGGGGGAAGGAAAGAGACCCAGTACTTC. Its protein product is CASSPGTGGRKETQYF.

V usage is TRBV6-5 and J usage is TRBJ2-5; no definite D call. From germline, CDR1 is MNHEY and CDR2 SVGAGI. The CDR3 contains 13 residues. The V and J ends lost 6 bases and 4 bases respectively, with 12 bases between them. For the CDR3, the DNA is TGTGCCAGCAGCTGGAACTACGGAGAGACCCAGTACTTC. Its translation is CASSWNYGETQYF.